Included here is one TCR beta chain sequence, with context. Its target is not known. This sample is drawn from a study of shared clonotypes between healthy human individuals. General study results and limits: Clonotype sharing among donors likely depends on sequencing depth. In general, naive subsets displayed greater estimated richness than memory subsets did.

Sequenced by immunoSEQ multiplex PCR; TCRdb stores in-frame clones only, minus some. The sample consists of over a million clones, roughly 96% of them appearing once. The CDR3 is made up of 13 amino acids. The V end was cut by 4 bases, the J end by 6 bases, with 11 bases between. Germline V gene sequence: CDR1 MNHEY, CDR2 SMNVEV (reference sequence). V and J are TRBV27 and TRBJ2-3; no reliable D call. The sequencing input was naive CD4+ T cells sorted from blood. Subset specified: CD45RA+ positively selected. This receptor was identified in a man aged 25-40 years in good health. Written as DNA, the CDR3 is TGTGCCAGCAGTTGGGCCCCATGGGATACGCAGTATTTT. Its protein product is CASSWAPWDTQYF.